This T cell receptor (beta chain) derives from a study of cytomegalovirus exposure and HLA in healthy donors (dated by TCRdb to 2016 to 2017). A note on the overall study: An earlier analysis of about 560 of the donors reported 250 to 350 Gb of sequence data and 117 million unique TCR beta sequences obtained from about 170 million T cells. The later analysis used no new phenotypic data to find candidate immune exposures, relying instead on TCR beta sequences and their occurrence across donors. To predict cytomegalovirus infection status, the study brought together high-throughput TCR immunosequencing, statistical association of individual TCRs with disease status, and machine learning. To decide whether each TCR beta V gene segment behaved as functional or pseudogenic, an earlier analysis of fewer than 750 of the donors relied on high-throughput TCR beta sequencing. The study profiled the T cell repertoires of fewer than 850 subjects by immunosequencing and related them to cytomegalovirus serostatus. In addition to the first cohort of roughly 670 subjects, a separate validation cohort of 130 or so different subjects was used. The aim of the study was to test whether cataloging public T cell receptors could identify signatures of past pathogen exposure. Roughly five DR-DQ haplotypes were handled as single units for association and clustering because linkage in the cohort was strong. Every discovery cohort repertoire had been produced on one sequencing platform. A later genetic analysis took genome-wide SNP genotypes for about 65% of the 666 donors and used that subset as a discovery cohort. About 300 gigabases of sequencing data and 78 million or so unique TCR sequences were included in an early release covering roughly 600 HLA-typed donors. On average, roughly 250,000 unique TCR beta nucleotide sequences were sequenced per donor among 398 genotyped donors of the cohort, with around 19% of those sequences being non-productive. The number of donors typed differed by locus, with roughly 620-630 for A, B, C, DRB1 and DQB1, over 500 for DQA1, over 600 for DPA1, and some 440 for DPB1. Class I and class II HLA loci were covered by the typing at four-digit resolution. In a later analysis, previously published TCR beta repertoires from 666 donors were re-analyzed and high-resolution HLA genotyping was added so that TCR occurrence patterns could be studied. Among the roughly 380 genotyped donors, roughly 80% belonged to the genetic ancestry cluster associated with self-reported Caucasian donors. Alongside the repertoire data, information on donor age, sex, ethnicity and CMV serostatus was compiled. Findings and caveats that apply to the study as a whole: An earlier analysis of approximately 540 of the donors showed that most TCR beta V segments appeared in productive rearrangements either about 90% or about 30% of the time, which broadly matched IMGT annotations. A further reported finding was that TCR beta sequences accurately predicted the HLA-A and HLA-B alleles for most subjects in the first cohort. Roughly uniform sequencing depth across donors was assumed in presence/absence analyses, although this assumption may not hold. Correlated functional status among segregating V segments might reflect linkage disequilibrium, but an unknown experimental factor could not be ruled out. A later analysis reported that several top co-occurrence clusters appeared linked to parvovirus B19, influenza, CMV and Epstein-Barr virus. The cohort was sequenced for TCR beta chains only, and without alpha or paired-chain data the features that could be detected were limited. In a later analysis, most CMV-associated TCR beta chains were found to appear HLA-restricted, with HLA associations seemingly driven largely by CMV exposure. The authors suggested that the approach could potentially be generalized to other disease states and immunological phenotypes. Because counts were too low, about 15 rarely observed V segments, including chromosome 9 orphons, were left out of the earlier analysis of 500 to 750 of the donors. In a later genetic analysis, fewer N-insertions in productive TCRs were reported among donors in an Asian-associated ancestry cluster than the approximately 670-donor mean. The 87-base-pair reads could not distinguish some IMGT-functional V segments, including TRBV6-2 and TRBV6-3, so those segments were excluded. An association between a missense DCLRE1C variant and V-gene and J-gene trimming of TCR beta chains was found in a later genetic analysis and replicated in an independent cohort. In vitro tests confirmed that a few of the cytomegalovirus-associated TCR beta chains recognize cytomegalovirus antigens. Immune exposure information for the cohort was limited to CMV serostatus. Because some donors lacked HLA typing at each locus, the association tests relied only on the typed subset. A later analysis found that HLA-associated TCR beta chains were more clonally expanded and had lower generation probabilities than equally common non-associated chains. At a false discovery rate of 0.05, a later analysis linked 15,000 to 20,000 TCR beta sequences to specific HLA alleles. Across donors, most TCR sequences were observed very rarely, whereas some public TCRs were present in many individuals. In both the original and validation cohorts, the classifier was reported to diagnose cytomegalovirus status with high specificity and sensitivity. A later analysis found that TCR association rates varied across HLA loci, with DRB1 alleles showing the most associated TCRs and HLA-C alleles the fewest. A total of fewer than 200 TCR beta chains were listed by the study as associated with cytomegalovirus. When HLA alleles, especially DR and DQ, strongly co-occurred, attributing TCR associations to individual alleles was difficult. A group of highly shared sequence variants was considered likely to be a technical artifact of the sequencing pipeline.

Concerning this clone itself: Its antigen is still unknown. No base qualities exist here, and no much larger clone lies one base off it.

The CDR3 holds 11 amino acids from the cysteine to the phenylalanine. CDR3 DNA only is kept here, 33 bases in frame from base 1. The germline V gene encodes CDR1 SQVTM and CDR2 ANQGSEA. The trim is 7 bases for V and 5 bases for J, with a gap of 9 bases between the germline ends. Library method: the immunoSEQ multiplex PCR assay. For the multiplex PCR, a mixture combining 60 forward primers for TCR Vbeta segments and 13 reverse primers for TCR Jbeta segments was used. Amplification of the CDR3 region of rearranged TCR beta genes was performed with a multiplex PCR assay on genomic DNA. On the Illumina HiSeq System, the amplified TCR beta libraries were sequenced as 87-base-pair reads. The authors' analysis ran thus. A later analysis counted approximately 84 million unique TCR beta chains across the 690 or so repertoires, and 9 million to 14 million of these chains were shared by at least two donors. Raw reads were error-corrected and collapsed into unique sequences with a nearest-neighbor algorithm that merged closely related sequences to remove PCR and sequencing errors. V, D and J gene segments were assigned by aligning CDR3 sequences to IMGT reference sequences. For a sequence to be retained, at least a six-nucleotide match to both a V gene segment and a J gene segment was required. A rearrangement counted as productive if the CDR3 had no stop codons and remained in frame with V and J, and every other rearrangement counted as non-productive. Following IMGT convention, CDR3 was defined as the stretch from the second conserved V-encoded cysteine to the conserved J-encoded phenylalanine. The earlier analysis of a few hundred of the donors excluded any sequence lacking an unambiguous match to a single V gene segment. In an earlier analysis of almost 600 of the donors, a V segment was called functional when productive rearrangements were above 56.7%, and segregating when the standard deviation between donors exceeded 5%. A statistical classification framework was built to diagnose cytomegalovirus status from the catalog of TCR beta chain sequences. V and J gene assignment, in a later analysis, came from comparing TCR nucleotide sequences with IMGT/GENE-DB human TR gene sequences. In a later analysis, CDR3 sequences and most-parsimonious VDJ recombination scenarios were assigned using the TCRdist pipeline. In a later analysis, each TCR beta chain was defined by its CDR3 amino acid sequence together with its V-gene family, and reads without a unique V-gene family were excluded. To address suspected cross-contamination and a sequencing artifact, a later analysis removed approximately 600 highly shared, low-generation-probability nucleotide sequences. In a later analysis, a clonal expansion index was calculated for each public chain from normalized within-repertoire ranks of inferred template counts. A later analysis computed generation probabilities with a VDJ recombination model fitted to out-of-frame rearrangements, and checked the results against IGoR. A later analysis scored TCR-TCR, TCR-HLA and TCR-CMV co-occurrence with hypergeometric tests, applying a repertoire-size bias correction to TCR pairs. To estimate false discovery rates, a later analysis permuted the HLA or CMV assignments 20 times. In a later analysis, co-occurring TCRs were grouped with DBSCAN, and TCRdist sequence similarity was added when clustering was performed within HLA-allele-positive subsets. For co-occurrence clustering, repertoires with fewer than 30,000 or more than 120,000 public chains were excluded, along with about five repertoires with anomalous nucleotide sharing. TCRdb holds this immuneACCESS table with in-frame rearrangements only. Some clones are missing; in checked studies, unresolved V genes explain under half, and the rest has no known cause. V and J calls and clone size are copied from that table; D and trimming were computed from the DNA. Within this sample are 100,000 to 150,000 clones, with around three quarters of them counted one time only. The biggest ten clones account for roughly 3.5% of the sample.

The cohort was made up of several hundred healthy bone marrow donors. At the time of sampling, all cohort members were nominally healthy, though unrecorded immune exposures were likely present. The donor tested CMV seronegative and was one of the 352 seronegative cohort members. A peripheral blood sample was collected from each donor, and TCR beta sequencing was performed on peripheral blood mononuclear cells. The Qiagen DNeasy Blood Extraction Kit was used to extract genomic DNA from the blood cell samples. This sequence was found in a man in his forties or fifties in good health and CMV-seronegative. What was sequenced was PBMCs. Rearrangement joined TRBV29-1 to TRBJ2-1; the D gene cannot be named for sure. The base sequence is TGCAGCGCGGGTACGGACAATGAGCAGTTCTTC. Protein translation: CSAGTDNEQFF.